This T cell receptor (beta chain) is drawn from a study of Ad26.COV2.S vaccination and SARS-CoV-2 variants. Treatment here: some 19 received Ad26.COV2.S at low or high dose, single or two shots; several received placebo; per-sample allocation not given. Sampling was performed 63 days after the first vaccine or placebo injection. Built on an Ad26 vector, the vaccine expressed Wuhan-strain SARS-CoV-2 spike. Only in-frame clones appear in the TCRdb table, and some are missing; sequencing was by immunoSEQ multiplex PCR. In the table there are 400,000 or so clones, approximately 91% of which are singletons. The starting material was peripheral blood, obtained in a trial of Ad26.COV2.S vaccine versus placebo. The clonotype originates from a person between 18 and 65 years old who received the Ad26.COV2.S COVID-19 vaccine or a placebo.

The CDR3 loop is CASSIDWTGEHQRGEKLFF. The CDR3 DNA is TGTGCCAGTAGTATAGATTGGACAGGGGAACACCAACGGGGTGAAAAACTGTTTTTT. V gene TRBV19 combines with J gene TRBJ1-4, with 9 bases that match TRBD1. The CDR3 loop spans 19 amino acids. Per the germline V gene, CDR1 is LNHDA and CDR2 is SQIVND (reference sequence). Germline trimming cut 0 bases from V and 7 bases from J; bases unmatched to any gene: 15.